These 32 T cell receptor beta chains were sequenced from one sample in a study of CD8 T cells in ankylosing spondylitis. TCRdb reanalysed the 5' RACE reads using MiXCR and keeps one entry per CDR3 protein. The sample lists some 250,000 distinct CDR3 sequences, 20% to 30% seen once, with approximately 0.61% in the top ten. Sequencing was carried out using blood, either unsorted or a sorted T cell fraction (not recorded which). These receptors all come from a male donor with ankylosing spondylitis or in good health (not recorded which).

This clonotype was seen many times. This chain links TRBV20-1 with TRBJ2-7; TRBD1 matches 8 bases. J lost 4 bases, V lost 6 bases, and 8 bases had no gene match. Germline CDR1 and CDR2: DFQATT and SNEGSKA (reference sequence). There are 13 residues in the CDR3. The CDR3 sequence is CSATDRVFYEQYF. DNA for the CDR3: TGCAGTGCCACGGACAGGGTATTTTACGAGCAGTACTTC.

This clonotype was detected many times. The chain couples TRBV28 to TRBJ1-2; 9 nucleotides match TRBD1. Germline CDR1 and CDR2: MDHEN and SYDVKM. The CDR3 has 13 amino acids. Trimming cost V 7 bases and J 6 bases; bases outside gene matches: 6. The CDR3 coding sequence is TGTGCCAGCATCCACGGGACAGGGAATGGCTACACCTTC. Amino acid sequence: CASIHGTGNGYTF.

The DNA for the CDR3 is TGTGCCACCAGTGACACGCGCCTAGATACGCAGTATTTT. This codes for CATSDTRLDTQYF. The chain joins TRBV24-1 to TRBJ2-3; D is ambiguous. Germline assignment: CDR1 KGHDR and CDR2 SFDVKD. Trimming cost V 4 bases and J 5 bases, with 9 bases left between them. The CDR3 consists of 13 residues.

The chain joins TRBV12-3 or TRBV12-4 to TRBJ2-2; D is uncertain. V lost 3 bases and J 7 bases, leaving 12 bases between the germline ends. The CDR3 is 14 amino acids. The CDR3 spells CASSFGMRSGELFF. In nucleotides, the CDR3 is TGTGCCAGCAGTTTTGGGATGAGGAGCGGGGAGCTGTTTTTT.

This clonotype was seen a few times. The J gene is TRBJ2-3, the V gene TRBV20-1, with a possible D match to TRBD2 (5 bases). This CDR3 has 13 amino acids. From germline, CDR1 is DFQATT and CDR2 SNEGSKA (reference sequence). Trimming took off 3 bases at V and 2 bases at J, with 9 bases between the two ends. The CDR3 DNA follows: TGCAGTGCTAGTCGGAGGATCACAGATACGCAGTATTTT. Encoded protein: CSASRRITDTQYF.

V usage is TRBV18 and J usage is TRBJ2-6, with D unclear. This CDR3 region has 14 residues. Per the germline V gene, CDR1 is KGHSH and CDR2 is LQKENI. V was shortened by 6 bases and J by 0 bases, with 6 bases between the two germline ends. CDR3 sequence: CASSQNSGANVLTF. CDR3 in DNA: TGTGCCAGCTCCCAAAACTCTGGGGCCAACGTCCTGACTTTC. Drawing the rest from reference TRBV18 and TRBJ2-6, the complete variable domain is NAGVMQNPRHLVRRRGQEARLRCSPMKGHSHVYWYRQLPEEGLKFMVYLQKENIIDESGMPKERFSAEFPKEGPSILRIQQVVRGDSAAYFCASSQNSGANVLTFGAGSRLTVL.

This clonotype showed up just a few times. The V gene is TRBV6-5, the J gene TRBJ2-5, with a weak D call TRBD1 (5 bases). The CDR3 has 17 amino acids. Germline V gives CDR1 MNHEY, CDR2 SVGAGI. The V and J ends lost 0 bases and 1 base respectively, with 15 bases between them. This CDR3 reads CASSYSIARATQETQYF. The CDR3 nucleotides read TGTGCCAGCAGTTACTCGATAGCCAGGGCGACCCAAGAGACCCAGTACTTC.

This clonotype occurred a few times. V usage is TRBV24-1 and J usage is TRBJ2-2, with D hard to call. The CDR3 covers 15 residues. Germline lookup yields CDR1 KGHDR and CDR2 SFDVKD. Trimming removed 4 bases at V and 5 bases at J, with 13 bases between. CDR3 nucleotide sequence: TGTGCCACCAGTGACCCAAGTAGTCGGACCGGGGAGCTGTTTTTT. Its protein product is CATSDPSSRTGELFF.

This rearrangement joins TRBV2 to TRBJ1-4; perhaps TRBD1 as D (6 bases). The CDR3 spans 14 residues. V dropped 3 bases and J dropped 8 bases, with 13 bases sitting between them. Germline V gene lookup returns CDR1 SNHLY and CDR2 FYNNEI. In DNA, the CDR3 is TGTGCCAGCAGTGATGCGAGGGGGAGAGAAAAACTGTTTTTT. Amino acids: CASSDARGREKLFF.

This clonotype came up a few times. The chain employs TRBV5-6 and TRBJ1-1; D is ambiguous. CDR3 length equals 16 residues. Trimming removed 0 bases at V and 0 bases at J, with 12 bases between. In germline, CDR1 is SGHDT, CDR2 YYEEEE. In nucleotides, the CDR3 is TGTGCCAGCAGCTTGGAGGCAGCACATGTGAACACTGAAGCTTTCTTT. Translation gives CASSLEAAHVNTEAFF.

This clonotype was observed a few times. As DNA, the CDR3 is TGCAGTGCTACAACAGCGGGGGGGCCGGACAATGAGCAGTTCTTC. Protein product: CSATTAGGPDNEQFF. The chain is built from TRBV20-1 and TRBJ2-1, with 10 bases aligning to TRBD2. J was trimmed by 5 bases and V by 4 bases; bases with no gene match: 8. The CDR3 is made up of 15 amino acids. The germline CDR1 and CDR2 sequences are DFQATT and SNEGSKA (reference sequence).

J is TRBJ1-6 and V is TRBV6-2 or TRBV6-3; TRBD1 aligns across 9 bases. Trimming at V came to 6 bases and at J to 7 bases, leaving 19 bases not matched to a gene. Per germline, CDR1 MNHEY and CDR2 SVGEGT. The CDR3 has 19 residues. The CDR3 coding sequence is TGTGCCAGCAGGCCCCCGCAAACCCCGGGACAGGGTTGGAATTCACCCCTCCACTTT. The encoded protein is CASRPPQTPGQGWNSPLHF.

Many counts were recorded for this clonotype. The CDR3 sequence: CSARDHPGLGQETQYF. CDR3 coding DNA: TGCAGTGCTAGAGATCACCCGGGTTTGGGACAAGAGACCCAGTACTTC. This rearrangement joins TRBV20-1 to TRBJ2-5; D call uncertain. Germline assignment: CDR1 DFQATT and CDR2 SNEGSKA (reference sequence). V was pared by 0 bases and J by 2 bases, with 16 bases between. This CDR3 contains 16 residues.

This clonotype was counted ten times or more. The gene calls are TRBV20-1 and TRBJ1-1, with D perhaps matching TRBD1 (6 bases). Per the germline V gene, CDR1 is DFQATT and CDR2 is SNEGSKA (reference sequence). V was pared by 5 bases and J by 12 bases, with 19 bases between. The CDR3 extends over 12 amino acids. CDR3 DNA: TGCAGTGCTGGGAGACAGAGGGGGAAGACTTTCTTT. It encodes CSAGRQRGKTFF.

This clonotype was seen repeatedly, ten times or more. The CDR3 region has the DNA TGTGCCAGCAGCGCCAGACAGGGGGCCTCGGACAATGAGCAGTTCTTC. Protein: CASSARQGASDNEQFF. J is TRBJ2-1 and V is TRBV21-1; the table's D call of TRBD1 was not tested on the DNA. TRBV21-1 is a pseudogene. The CDR3 contains 16 residues.

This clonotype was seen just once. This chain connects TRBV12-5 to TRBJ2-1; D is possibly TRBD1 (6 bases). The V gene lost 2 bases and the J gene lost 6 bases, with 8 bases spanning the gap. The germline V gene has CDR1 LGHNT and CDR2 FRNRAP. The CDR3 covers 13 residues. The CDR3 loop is CASGLTGTNEQFF. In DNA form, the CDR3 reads TGTGCTAGTGGTTTGACAGGGACCAATGAGCAGTTCTTC. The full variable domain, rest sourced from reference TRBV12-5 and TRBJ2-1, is DARVTQTPRHKVTEMGQEVTMRCQPILGHNTVFWYRQTMMQGLELLAYFRNRAPLDDSGMPKDRFSAEMPDATLATLKIQPSEPRDSAVYFCASGLTGTNEQFFGPGTRLTVL.

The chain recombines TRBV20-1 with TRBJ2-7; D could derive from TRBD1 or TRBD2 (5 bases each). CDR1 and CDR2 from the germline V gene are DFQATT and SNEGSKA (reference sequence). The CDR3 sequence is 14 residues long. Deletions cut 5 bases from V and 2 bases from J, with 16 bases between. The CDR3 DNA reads TGCAGTGCTCGGCCAGTGGGACCTACCTACGAGCAGTACTTC. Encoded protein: CSARPVGPTYEQYF.

CDR3 residues: CSARGSSLQEKLFF. In DNA form, the CDR3 reads TGCAGTGCTAGAGGGAGCAGCCTACAGGAAAAACTGTTTTTT. V gene TRBV20-1 combines with J gene TRBJ1-4; D remains unclear. V lost 1 base and J 8 bases, leaving 14 bases between the germline ends. Germline values: CDR1 DFQATT, CDR2 SNEGSKA (reference sequence). This CDR3 region has 14 residues.

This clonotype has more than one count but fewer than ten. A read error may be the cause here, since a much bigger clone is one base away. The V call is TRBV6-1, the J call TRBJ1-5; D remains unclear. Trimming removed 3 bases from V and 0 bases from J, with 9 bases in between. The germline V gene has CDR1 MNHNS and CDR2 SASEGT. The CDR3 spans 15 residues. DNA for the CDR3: TGTGCCAGCAGTGATTCCGGGAATAGCAATCAGCCCCAGCATTTT. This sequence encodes CASSDSGNSNQPQHF.

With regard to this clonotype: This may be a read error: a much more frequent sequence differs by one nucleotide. The CDR3 spells CASILSPSDTQYF. CDR3 DNA sequence: TGCGCCAGCATCCTCTCTCCCTCGGATACGCAGTATTTT. This chain joins TRBV5-1 and TRBJ2-3; D ambiguous. The CDR3 is made up of 13 amino acids. Germline V CDR1 and CDR2: SGHRS, YFSETQ. V shed 6 bases and J shed 6 bases, with 14 bases lying between them.

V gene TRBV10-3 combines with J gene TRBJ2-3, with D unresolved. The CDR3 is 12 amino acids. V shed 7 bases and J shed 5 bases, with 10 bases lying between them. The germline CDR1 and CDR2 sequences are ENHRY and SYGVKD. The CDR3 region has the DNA TGTGCCATCAAGGATCTCGGAGATACGCAGTATTTT. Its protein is CAIKDLGDTQYF.

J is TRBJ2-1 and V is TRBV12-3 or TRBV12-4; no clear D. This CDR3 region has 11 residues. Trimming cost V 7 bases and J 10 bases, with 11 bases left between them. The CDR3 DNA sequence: TGTGCCAGCACTTTTAGATTGGAGCAGTTCTTC. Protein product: CASTFRLEQFF.

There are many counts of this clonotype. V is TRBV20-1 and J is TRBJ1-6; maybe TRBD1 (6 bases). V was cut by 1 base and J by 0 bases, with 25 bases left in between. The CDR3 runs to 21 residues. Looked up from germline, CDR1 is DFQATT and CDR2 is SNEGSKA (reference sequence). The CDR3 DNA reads TGCAGTGCTAGAGGCACCCGGACAGATATTTTATATAGCTCCTATAATTCACCCCTCCACTTT. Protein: CSARGTRTDILYSSYNSPLHF.

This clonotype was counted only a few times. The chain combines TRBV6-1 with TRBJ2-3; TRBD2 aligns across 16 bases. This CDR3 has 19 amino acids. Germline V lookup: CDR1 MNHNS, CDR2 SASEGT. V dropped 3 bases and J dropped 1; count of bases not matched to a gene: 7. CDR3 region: CASSERGLAGGLRTDTQYF. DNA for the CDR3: TGTGCCAGCAGTGAGAGGGGACTAGCGGGGGGGCTCCGCACAGATACGCAGTATTTT.

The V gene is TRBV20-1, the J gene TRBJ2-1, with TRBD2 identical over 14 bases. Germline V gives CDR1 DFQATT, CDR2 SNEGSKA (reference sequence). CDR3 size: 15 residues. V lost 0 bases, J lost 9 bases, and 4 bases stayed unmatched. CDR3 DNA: TGCAGTGCTAGAGAGACTAGCGGGGGGGCCACTGAGCAGTTCTTC. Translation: CSARETSGGATEQFF.

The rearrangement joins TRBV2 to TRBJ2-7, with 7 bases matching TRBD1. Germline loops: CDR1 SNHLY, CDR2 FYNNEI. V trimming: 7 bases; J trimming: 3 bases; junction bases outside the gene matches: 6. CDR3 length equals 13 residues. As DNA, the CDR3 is TGTGCCAGCAAGGCGGACAGGAGCTACGAGCAGTACTTC. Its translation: CASKADRSYEQYF. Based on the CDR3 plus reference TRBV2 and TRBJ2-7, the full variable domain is EPEVTQTPSHQVTQMGQEVILRCVPISNHLYFYWYRQILGQKVEFLVSFYNNEISEKSEIFDDQFSVERPDGSNFTLKIRSTKLEDSAMYFCASKADRSYEQYFGPGTRLTVT.

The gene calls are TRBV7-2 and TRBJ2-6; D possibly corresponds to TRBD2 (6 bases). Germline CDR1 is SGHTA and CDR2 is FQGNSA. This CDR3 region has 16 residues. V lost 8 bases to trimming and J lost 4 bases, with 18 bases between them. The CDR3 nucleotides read TGTGCCAGCTGTCCGTATGGGGGAGGAGGGGCCAACGTCCTGACTTTC. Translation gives CASCPYGGGGANVLTF.

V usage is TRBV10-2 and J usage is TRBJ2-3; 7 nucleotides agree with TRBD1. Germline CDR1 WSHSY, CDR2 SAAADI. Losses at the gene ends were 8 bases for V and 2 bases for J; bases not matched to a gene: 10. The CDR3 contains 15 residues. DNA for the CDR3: TGCGCCAGCTCCGACAGGGCTCACCCCACAGATACGCAGTATTTT. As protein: CASSDRAHPTDTQYF.

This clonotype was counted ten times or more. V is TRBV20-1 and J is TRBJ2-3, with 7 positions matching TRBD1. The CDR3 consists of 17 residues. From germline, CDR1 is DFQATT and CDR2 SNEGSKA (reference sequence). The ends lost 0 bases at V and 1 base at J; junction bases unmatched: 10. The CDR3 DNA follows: TGCAGTGCTAGAGATTGGGGACGACAGGGAGGCACAGATACGCAGTATTTT. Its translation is CSARDWGRQGGTDTQYF.

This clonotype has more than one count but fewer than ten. The DNA of the CDR3 is TGTGCCAGCAGACAGGTCGGACTGTTTGGCTACACCTTC. It translates to CASRQVGLFGYTF. The chain combines TRBV6-1 with TRBJ1-2; D is possibly TRBD1 (5 bases). Trimming removed 6 bases at V and 7 bases at J, with 15 bases between. In germline, CDR1 is MNHNS, CDR2 SASEGT. The CDR3 is 13 residues long.

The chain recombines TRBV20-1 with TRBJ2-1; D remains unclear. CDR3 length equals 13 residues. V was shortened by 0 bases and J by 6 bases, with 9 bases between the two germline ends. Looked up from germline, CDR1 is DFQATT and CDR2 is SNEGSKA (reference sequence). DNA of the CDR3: TGCAGTGCTAGAGAACTTACAAGCAATGAGCAGTTCTTC. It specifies CSARELTSNEQFF.

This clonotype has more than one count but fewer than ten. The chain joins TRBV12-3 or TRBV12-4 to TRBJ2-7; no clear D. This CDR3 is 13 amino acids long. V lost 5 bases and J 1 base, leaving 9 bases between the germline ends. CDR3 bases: TGTGCCAGCAGTGCACACGGTTCCTACGAGCAGTACTTC. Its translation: CASSAHGSYEQYF.